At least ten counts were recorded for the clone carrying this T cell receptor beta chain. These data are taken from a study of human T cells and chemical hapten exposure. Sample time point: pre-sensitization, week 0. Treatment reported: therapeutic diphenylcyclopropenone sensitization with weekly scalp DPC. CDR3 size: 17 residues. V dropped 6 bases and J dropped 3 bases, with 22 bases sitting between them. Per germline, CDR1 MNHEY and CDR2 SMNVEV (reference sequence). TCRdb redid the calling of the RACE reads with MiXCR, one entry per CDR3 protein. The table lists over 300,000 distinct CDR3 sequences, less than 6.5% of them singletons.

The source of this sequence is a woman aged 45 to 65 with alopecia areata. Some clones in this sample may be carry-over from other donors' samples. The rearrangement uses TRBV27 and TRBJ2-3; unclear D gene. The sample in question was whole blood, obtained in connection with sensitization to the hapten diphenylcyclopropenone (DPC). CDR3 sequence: CASSTYTHSAGTDTQYF. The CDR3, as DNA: TGTGCCAGCAGCACTTATACCCACTCAGCCGGGACAGATACGCAGTATTTT.